The clone carrying this TCR beta chain was seen a few times. This sample was taken from a study of blood T cell repertoires in COVID-19. Across the whole study: COVID-19 samples collected from the United States, Italy and Spain covered acute and convalescent phases. T cells, B-cell-depleted T cells, or PBMCs supplied cDNA or gDNA.

As processed by the authors: Researchers report that nucleated cell counts were estimated from reference gene primer amplification. Profiling relied on immunoSEQ multiplex PCR, and the TCRdb table lists in-frame clones only, not all of them. V and J calls and clone size are as listed in that table; D and trimming were resolved from the DNA. This sample has about 73,000 clones; around four fifths occur once, and the top ten carry 2.5%. Sequencing was carried out using peripheral blood. The receptor was isolated from a man older than 75 with active or convalescent COVID-19.

DNA of the CDR3: TGTGCCAGCAGTTCCCGACGGGCAACTAATGAAAAACTGTTTTTT. This sequence encodes CASSSRRATNEKLFF. V gene TRBV27 combines with J gene TRBJ1-4, with D unresolved. V was shortened by 4 bases and J by 0 bases, with 9 bases between the two germline ends. This CDR3 has 15 amino acids. The germline gives CDR1 MNHEY, CDR2 SMNVEV (reference sequence).